This T cell receptor (beta chain) comes out of a study of human CD8 memory T cell subsets. As for this clonotype: Its antigen is not known.

PBMC were sourced from healthy-donor buffy coats. Extraction drew RNA from duplicate vials of around 140,000 sorted CD8+ T cells for each subset. Study-level points and caveats: Minimally overlapping with each other were the repertoires of precursor exhausted and stem-like memory T cells.

There are 12 residues in the CDR3. Germline CDR1 MNHNY, CDR2 SVGAGI (reference sequence). Libraries for TCR beta were constructed using UMI-labeled 5' RACE. From the 5' RACE reads, TCRdb lists one entry per CDR3 protein and no DNA. The table for this sample gives several thousand distinct CDR3 sequences. Material for sequencing was CD8+ T cells from PBMCs. This receptor was identified in a human donor in good health. The chain combines TRBV6-6 with TRBJ2-7; no DNA is available, so the TRBD1 call from TCRdb remains unchecked. CDR3: CASLGTDYEQYF.